Sequencing of this TCR beta chain was carried out in a study of T cells after yellow fever vaccination. Comments on this clonotype: Antigen specificity is unknown.

Points from the study as a whole: After the booster, over 95% of CD4 and about nine tenths of CD8 primary-response clones were re-detected. The study noted that FACS-sorted repertoires could contain abundant clonotypes contaminating from the bulk population.

TCRdb passed the 5' RACE reads through MiXCR, listing each CDR3 protein once. This table has a few hundred thousand distinct CDR3 sequences, less than 20% appearing once. The source was PBMCs, collected less than 6 days after the first yellow fever vaccination. The TCR was taken from a man aged 18-30 years who received the YFV17D yellow fever vaccine.

In DNA form, the CDR3 reads TGTGCCACCAGCAGAGATCGAGCAGCGGGGGGCACAGATACGCAGTATTTT. Protein sequence: CATSRDRAAGGTDTQYF. The chain links TRBV15 to TRBJ2-3, with TRBD2 matching 8 bases. The CDR3 has 17 residues. J lost 1 base, V lost 0 bases, and 6 bases had no gene match. Germline V gene data show CDR1 as LNHNV and CDR2 as YYDKDF (reference sequence).